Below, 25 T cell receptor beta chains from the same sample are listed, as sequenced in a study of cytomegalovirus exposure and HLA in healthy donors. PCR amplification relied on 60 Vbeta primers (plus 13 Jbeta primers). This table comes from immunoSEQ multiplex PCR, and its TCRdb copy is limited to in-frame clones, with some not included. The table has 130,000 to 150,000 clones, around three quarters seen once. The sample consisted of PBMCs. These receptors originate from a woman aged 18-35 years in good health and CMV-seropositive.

CDR3 nucleotides: TGCGCCAGCAGCCCCTGGACAGGGGGAAATCGTGATGGCTACACCTTC. This gives the protein CASSPWTGGNRDGYTF. The chain carries TRBV5-1 and TRBJ1-2; 10 bases are shared with TRBD1. The CDR3 has 16 amino acids. Germline loops: CDR1 SGHRS, CDR2 YFSETQ. The V gene end was trimmed by 4 bases and the J gene end by 6 bases; junction bases not matched to a gene: 12.

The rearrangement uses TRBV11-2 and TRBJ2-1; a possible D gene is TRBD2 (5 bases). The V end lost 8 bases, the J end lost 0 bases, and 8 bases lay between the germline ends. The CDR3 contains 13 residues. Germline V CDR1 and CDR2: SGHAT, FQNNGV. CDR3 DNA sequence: TGTGCCAGCGAAGGGAGCTCCTACAATGAGCAGTTCTTC. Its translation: CASEGSSYNEQFF. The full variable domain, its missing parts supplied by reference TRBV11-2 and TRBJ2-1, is EAGVAQSPRYKIIEKRQSVAFWCNPISGHATLYWYQQILGQGPKLLIQFQNNGVVDDSQLPKDRFSAERLKGVDSTLKIQPAKLEDSAVYLCASEGSSYNEQFFGPGTRLTVL.

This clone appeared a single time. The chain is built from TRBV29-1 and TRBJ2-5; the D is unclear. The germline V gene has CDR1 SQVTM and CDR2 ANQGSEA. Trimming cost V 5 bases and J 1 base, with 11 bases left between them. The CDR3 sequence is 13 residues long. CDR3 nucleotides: TGCAGCGTTCCGGAACAGCCCCAAGAGACCCAGTACTTC. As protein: CSVPEQPQETQYF.

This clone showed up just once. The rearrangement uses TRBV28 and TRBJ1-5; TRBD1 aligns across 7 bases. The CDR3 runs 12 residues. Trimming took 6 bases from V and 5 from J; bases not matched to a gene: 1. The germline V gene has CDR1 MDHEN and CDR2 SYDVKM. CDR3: CASRQGDQPQHF. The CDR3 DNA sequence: TGTGCCAGCAGGCAGGGGGATCAGCCCCAGCATTTT.

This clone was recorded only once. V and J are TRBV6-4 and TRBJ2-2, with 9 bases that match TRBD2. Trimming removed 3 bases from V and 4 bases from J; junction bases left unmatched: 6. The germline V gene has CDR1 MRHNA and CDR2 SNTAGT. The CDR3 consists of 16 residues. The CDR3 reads CASSEAGGDGTGELFF. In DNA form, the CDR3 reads TGTGCCAGCAGTGAGGCGGGGGGGGACGGCACCGGGGAGCTGTTTTTT.

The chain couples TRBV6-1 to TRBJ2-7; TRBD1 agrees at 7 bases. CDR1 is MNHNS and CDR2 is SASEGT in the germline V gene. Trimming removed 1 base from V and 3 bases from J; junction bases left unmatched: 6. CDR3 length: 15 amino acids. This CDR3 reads CASSEGGTVYYEQYF. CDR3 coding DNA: TGTGCCAGCAGTGAAGGGGGGACAGTTTACTACGAGCAGTACTTC.

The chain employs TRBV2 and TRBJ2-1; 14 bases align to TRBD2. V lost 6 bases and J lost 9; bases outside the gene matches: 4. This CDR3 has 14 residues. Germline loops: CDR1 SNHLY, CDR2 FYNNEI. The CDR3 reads CASRTSGGAPEQFF. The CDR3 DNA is TGTGCCAGCAGGACTAGCGGGGGGGCCCCTGAGCAGTTCTTC.

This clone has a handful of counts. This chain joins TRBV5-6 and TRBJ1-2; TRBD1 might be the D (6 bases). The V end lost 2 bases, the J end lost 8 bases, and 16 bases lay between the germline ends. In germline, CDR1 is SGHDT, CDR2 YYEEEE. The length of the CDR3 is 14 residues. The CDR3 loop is CASSFGGGAGGYTF. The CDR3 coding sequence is TGTGCCAGCAGCTTCGGAGGGGGGGCGGGCGGCTACACCTTC.

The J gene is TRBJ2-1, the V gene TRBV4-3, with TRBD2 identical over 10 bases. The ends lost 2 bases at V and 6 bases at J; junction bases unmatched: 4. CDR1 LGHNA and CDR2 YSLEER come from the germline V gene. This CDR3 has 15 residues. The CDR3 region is CASSQLAGVPNEQFF. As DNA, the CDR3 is TGCGCCAGCAGCCAACTAGCGGGGGTTCCCAATGAGCAGTTCTTC.

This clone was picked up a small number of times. The CDR3 nucleotides are TGTGCCAGCAGTTACACTAGCGGGGGCTACGAGCAGTACTTC. Its translation is CASSYTSGGYEQYF. This rearrangement joins TRBV6-6 to TRBJ2-7; the match to TRBD2 covers 11 bases. The length of the CDR3 is 14 residues. With 2 bases clipped from V and 3 bases from J, the junction kept 0 bases outside the gene matches. The germline gives CDR1 MNHNY, CDR2 SVGAGI (reference sequence).

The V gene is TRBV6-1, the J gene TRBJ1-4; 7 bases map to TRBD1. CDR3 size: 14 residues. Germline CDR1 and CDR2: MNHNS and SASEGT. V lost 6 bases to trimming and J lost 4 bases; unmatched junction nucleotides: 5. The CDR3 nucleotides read TGTGCCAGCAGATCCGGGACAGTTAATGAAAAACTGTTTTTT. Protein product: CASRSGTVNEKLFF.

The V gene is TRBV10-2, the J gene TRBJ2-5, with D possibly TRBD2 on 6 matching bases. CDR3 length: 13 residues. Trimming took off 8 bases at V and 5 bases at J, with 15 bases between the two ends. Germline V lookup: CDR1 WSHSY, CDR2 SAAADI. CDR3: CASWTWGEETQYF. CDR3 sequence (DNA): TGCGCCAGCTGGACATGGGGGGAGGAGACCCAGTACTTC.

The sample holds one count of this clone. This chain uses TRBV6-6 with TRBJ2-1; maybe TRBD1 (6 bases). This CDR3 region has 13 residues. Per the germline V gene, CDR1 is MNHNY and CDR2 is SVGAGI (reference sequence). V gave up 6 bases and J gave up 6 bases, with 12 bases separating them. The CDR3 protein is CASSGTMRNEQFF. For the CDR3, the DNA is TGTGCCAGCAGCGGGACAATGCGCAATGAGCAGTTCTTC.

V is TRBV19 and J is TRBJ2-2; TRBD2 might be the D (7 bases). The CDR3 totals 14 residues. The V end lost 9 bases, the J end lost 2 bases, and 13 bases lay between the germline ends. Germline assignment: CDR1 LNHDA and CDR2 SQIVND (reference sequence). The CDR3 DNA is TGTGCCAGCCGGGGGGCCCTAAACACCGGGGAGCTGTTTTTT. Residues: CASRGALNTGELFF.

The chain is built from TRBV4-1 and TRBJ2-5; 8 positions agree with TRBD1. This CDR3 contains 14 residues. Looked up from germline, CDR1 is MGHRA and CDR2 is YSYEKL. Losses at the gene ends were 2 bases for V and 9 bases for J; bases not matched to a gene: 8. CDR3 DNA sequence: TGCGCCAGCAGCCAAAACACAGGGGGGTTGGCCCAGTACTTC. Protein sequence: CASSQNTGGLAQYF.

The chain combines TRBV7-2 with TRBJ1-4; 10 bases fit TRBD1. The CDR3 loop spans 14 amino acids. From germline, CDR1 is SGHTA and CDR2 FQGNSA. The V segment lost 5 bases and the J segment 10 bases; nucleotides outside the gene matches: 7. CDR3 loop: CASSRGTGVVKLFF. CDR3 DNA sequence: TGTGCCAGCAGCCGAGGGACAGGGGTGGTAAAACTGTTTTTT.

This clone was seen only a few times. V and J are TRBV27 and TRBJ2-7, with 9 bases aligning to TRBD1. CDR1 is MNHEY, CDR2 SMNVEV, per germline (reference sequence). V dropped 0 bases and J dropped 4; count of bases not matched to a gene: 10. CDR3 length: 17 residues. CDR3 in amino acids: CASSLSPRPGQGYEQYF. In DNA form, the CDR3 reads TGTGCCAGCAGTTTATCACCTAGGCCGGGACAGGGTTACGAGCAGTACTTC.

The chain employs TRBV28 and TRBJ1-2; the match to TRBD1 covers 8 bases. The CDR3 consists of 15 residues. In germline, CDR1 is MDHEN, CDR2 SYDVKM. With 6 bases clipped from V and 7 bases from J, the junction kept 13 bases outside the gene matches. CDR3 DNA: TGTGCCAGCAGCCGCCTATCGGACAGGGCGGTTGGCTACACCTTC. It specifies CASSRLSDRAVGYTF.

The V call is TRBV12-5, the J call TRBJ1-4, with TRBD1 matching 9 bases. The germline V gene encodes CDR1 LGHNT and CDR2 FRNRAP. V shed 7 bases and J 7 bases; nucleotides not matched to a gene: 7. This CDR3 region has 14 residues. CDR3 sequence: CASALWDRAEKLFF. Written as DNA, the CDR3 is TGTGCTAGTGCCTTGTGGGACAGGGCTGAAAAACTGTTTTTT.

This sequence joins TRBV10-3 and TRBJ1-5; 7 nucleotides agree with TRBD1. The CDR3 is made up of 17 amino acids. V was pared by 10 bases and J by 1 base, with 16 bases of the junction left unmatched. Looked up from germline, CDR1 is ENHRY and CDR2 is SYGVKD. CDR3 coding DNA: TGTGCCAAACCGGGGGACAGCCCGACGGAAAGCAATCAGCCCCAGCATTTT. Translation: CAKPGDSPTESNQPQHF.

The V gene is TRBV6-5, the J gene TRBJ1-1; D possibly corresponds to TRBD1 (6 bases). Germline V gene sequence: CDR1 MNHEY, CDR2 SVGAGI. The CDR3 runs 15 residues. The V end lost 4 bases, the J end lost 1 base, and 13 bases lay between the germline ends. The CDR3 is CASSFRAGANTEAFF. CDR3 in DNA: TGTGCCAGCAGTTTTCGCGCGGGGGCGAACACTGAAGCTTTCTTT.

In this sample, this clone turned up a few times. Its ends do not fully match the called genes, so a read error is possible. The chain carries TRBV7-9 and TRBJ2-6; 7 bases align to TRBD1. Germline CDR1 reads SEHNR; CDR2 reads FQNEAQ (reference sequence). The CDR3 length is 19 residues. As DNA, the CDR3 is TGTTCCAGCAGCCTAACTCCGGGACAGCTAGGCTCTGGGGCCAACGTCCTGACTTTC. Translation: CSSSLTPGQLGSGANVLTF.

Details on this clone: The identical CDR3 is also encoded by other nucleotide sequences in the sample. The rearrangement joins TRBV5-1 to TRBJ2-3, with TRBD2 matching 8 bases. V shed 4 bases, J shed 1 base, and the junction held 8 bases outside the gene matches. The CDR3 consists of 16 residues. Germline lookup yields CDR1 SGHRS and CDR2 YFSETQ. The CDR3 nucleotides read TGCGCCAGCAGCCCGGGACTAGTGGGTGGCACAGATACGCAGTATTTT. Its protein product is CASSPGLVGGTDTQYF.

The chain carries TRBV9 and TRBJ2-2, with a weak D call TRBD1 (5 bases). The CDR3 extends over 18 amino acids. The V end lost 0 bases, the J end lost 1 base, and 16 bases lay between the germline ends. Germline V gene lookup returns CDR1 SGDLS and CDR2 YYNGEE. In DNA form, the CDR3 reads TGTGCCAGCAGCGTAGAGGATTTGGCTCAGGGGAACACCGGGGAGCTGTTTTTT. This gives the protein CASSVEDLAQGNTGELFF.

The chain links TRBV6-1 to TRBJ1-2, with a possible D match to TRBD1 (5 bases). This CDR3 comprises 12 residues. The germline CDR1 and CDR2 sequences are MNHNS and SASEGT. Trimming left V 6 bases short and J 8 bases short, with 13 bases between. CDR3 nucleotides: TGTGCCAGCAGGGGACTAGGTAGAGGCTACACCTTC. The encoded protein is CASRGLGRGYTF.